The next 3 T cell receptor beta chains were all read from a single sample in a study of cytomegalovirus exposure and HLA in healthy donors. Both 60 Vbeta primers and 13 Jbeta primers went into the PCR. Using immunoSEQ multiplex PCR, the repertoire was profiled, and TCRdb retains in-frame clones only, with some absent. Among some 110,000 clones listed, about 80% were seen once. Sequencing was carried out using PBMCs. The origin of the receptors is a man aged 35 to 55 in good health and CMV-seropositive.

The chain has TRBV28 and TRBJ1-1; no firm D call. The germline V and J ends were trimmed by 3 bases and 7 bases, with 6 bases remaining between them. The germline gives CDR1 MDHEN, CDR2 SYDVKM. The CDR3 is 11 residues long. Here the CDR3 DNA reads TGTGCCAGCAGTTTGAGGAGTGAAGCTTTCTTT. It is translated as CASSLRSEAFF. Combining the CDR3 with reference TRBV28 and TRBJ1-1 gives the whole variable domain DVKVTQSSRYLVKRTGEKVFLECVQDMDHENMFWYRQDPGLGLRLIYFSYDVKMKEKGDIPEGYSVSREKKERFSLILESASTNQTSMYLCASSLRSEAFFGQGTRLTVV.

This clone has only one observation. This chain joins TRBV5-5 and TRBJ2-1; 7 bases are a match to TRBD2. The germline V gene has CDR1 SGHKS and CDR2 YYEKEE (reference sequence). CDR3 length: 15 residues. V trimming: 4 bases; J trimming: 3 bases; junction bases outside the gene matches: 7. CDR3 nucleotide sequence: TGTGCCAGCAGCCTTACGGCTAGCGGCTACAATGAGCAGTTCTTC. Encoded protein: CASSLTASGYNEQFF.

CDR3 sequence reads: CASLGQGGIEQYF. In DNA, the CDR3 is TGTGCCAGCTTAGGGCAGGGAGGAATCGAGCAGTACTTC. This rearrangement joins TRBV6-1 to TRBJ2-7, with a possible D match to TRBD2 (6 bases). Trimming took 8 bases from V and 6 from J, leaving 17 bases between them. The CDR3 covers 13 residues. Germline CDR1 reads MNHNS; CDR2 reads SASEGT.